A selection of T cell receptor beta chains follows, all from one sample in a study of blood T cell repertoires in COVID-19. The data were produced by immunoSEQ multiplex PCR, yet TCRdb's version contains in-frame clones alone and is incomplete. The data contain a few hundred thousand clones, roughly 84% of them singletons. The sequencing sample was made of PBMCs or T cells enriched from blood (not recorded which). The receptors originated from a woman aged 40 to 49 who had recovered from COVID-19. CDR3s include the opening cysteine and the closing phenylalanine or tryptophan. A D gene is named only where the DNA matches it firmly. A clone size is listed for some rows: how often the clone was seen (once, few, many), or a class if it is expanded.

d_call: TRBD2; v_call: TRBV30; j_call: TRBJ2-7; clone_size: .; cdr3_aa: CAWSPRLAGHEQYF; cdr3_nt: TGTGCCTGGAGTCCGAGACTAGCGGGTCACGAGCAGTACTTC
d_call: TRBD2; v_call: TRBV7-2; j_call: TRBJ2-3; clone_size: once; cdr3_aa: CASRFGLAGRTDTQYF; cdr3_nt: TGTGCCAGCAGATTCGGACTAGCGGGACGCACAGATACGCAGTATTTT
d_call: .; v_call: TRBV5-4; j_call: TRBJ1-2; clone_size: .; cdr3_aa: CASSAGDSYGYTF; cdr3_nt: TGTGCCAGCAGCGCCGGGGATTCCTATGGCTACACCTTC
d_call: TRBD1; v_call: TRBV10-3; j_call: TRBJ1-6; clone_size: .; cdr3_aa: CAISPGQGRKKGNSPLHF; cdr3_nt: TGTGCCATCAGTCCGGGACAGGGGCGGAAGAAGGGTAATTCACCCCTCCACTTT
d_call: .; v_call: TRBV19; j_call: TRBJ2-7; clone_size: .; cdr3_aa: CASSLFGGGLTAYEQYF; cdr3_nt: TGTGCCAGTAGCCTCTTTGGCGGAGGTCTTACGGCCTACGAGCAGTACTTC
d_call: TRBD1; v_call: TRBV27; j_call: TRBJ1-5; clone_size: .; cdr3_aa: CASRMQGARNQPQHF; cdr3_nt: TGTGCCAGCAGGATGCAGGGGGCGCGTAATCAGCCCCAGCATTTT
d_call: .; v_call: TRBV28; j_call: TRBJ1-2; clone_size: .; cdr3_aa: CASSYEHLGSTRGGYTF; cdr3_nt: TGTGCCAGCAGTTACGAACACTTGGGCTCAACCCGGGGGGGCTACACCTTC
d_call: TRBD1; v_call: TRBV10-3; j_call: TRBJ1-5; clone_size: .; cdr3_aa: CAIRDRGEGGNQPQHF; cdr3_nt: TGTGCCATCCGGGACAGGGGTGAAGGGGGCAATCAGCCCCAGCATTTT
d_call: .; v_call: TRBV20-1; j_call: TRBJ2-3; clone_size: .; cdr3_aa: CSASGEDTQYF; cdr3_nt: TGCAGTGCTAGCGGGGAGGATACGCAGTATTTT
d_call: TRBD1; v_call: TRBV19; j_call: TRBJ1-1; clone_size: .; cdr3_aa: CASSADRGPMNTEAFF; cdr3_nt: TGTGCCAGTAGTGCAGACAGGGGGCCTATGAACACTGAAGCTTTCTTT